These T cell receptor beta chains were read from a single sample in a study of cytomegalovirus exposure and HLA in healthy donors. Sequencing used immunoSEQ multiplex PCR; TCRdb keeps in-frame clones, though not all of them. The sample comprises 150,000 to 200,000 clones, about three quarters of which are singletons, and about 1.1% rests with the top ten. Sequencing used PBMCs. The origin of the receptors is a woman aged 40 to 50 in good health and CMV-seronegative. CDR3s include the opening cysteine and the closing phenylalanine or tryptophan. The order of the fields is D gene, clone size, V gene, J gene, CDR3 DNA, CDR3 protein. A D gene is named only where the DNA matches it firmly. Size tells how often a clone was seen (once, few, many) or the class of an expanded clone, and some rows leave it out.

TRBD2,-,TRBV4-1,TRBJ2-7,TGCGCCAGCAGCCCCCGGACTAGCGGGAGTTACGAGCAGTACTTC,CASSPRTSGSYEQYF
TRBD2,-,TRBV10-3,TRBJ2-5,TGTGCCATCAGTGACCAAGCGGGAGGGCAAGAGACCCAGTACTTC,CAISDQAGGQETQYF
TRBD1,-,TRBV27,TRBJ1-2,TGTGCCAGCAGTTTTCGGGACAGGGGTAGGGGCTACACCTTC,CASSFRDRGRGYTF
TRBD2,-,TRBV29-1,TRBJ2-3,TGCAGCGCGATCACTAGCGGGAGCACAGATACGCAGTATTTT,CSAITSGSTDTQYF
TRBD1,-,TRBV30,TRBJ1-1,TGTGCCTGGAGTGAGCAGGGGGACACTGAAGCTTTCTTT,CAWSEQGDTEAFF
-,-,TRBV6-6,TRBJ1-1,TGTGCCAGCAGTTACTCGCGGGCGAACACTGAAGCTTTCTTT,CASSYSRANTEAFF
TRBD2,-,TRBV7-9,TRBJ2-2,TGTGCCAGCAGCTTAGTGATAGCGGGACCCGGGGAGCTGTTTTTT,CASSLVIAGPGELFF
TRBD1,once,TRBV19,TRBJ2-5,TGTGCCAGTAGTAACAGGGGGGCTGGGGGCCAAGAGACCCAGTACTTC,CASSNRGAGGQETQYF
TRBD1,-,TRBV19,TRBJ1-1,TGTGCCAGTACGGGACAGGGGGTCGTTAACACTGAAGCTTTCTTT,CASTGQGVVNTEAFF
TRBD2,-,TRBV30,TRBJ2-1,TGTGCCTGGAGTGTACCTAGCGGGCACAATGAGCAGTTCTTC,CAWSVPSGHNEQFF
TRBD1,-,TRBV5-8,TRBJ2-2,TGTGCCAGCAGCTTGGACAGGGGAAACACCGGGGAGCTGTTTTTT,CASSLDRGNTGELFF
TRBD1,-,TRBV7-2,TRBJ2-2,TGTGCCAGCAGCTTAATGGGACAGGGTTACGGGGAGCTGTTTTTT,CASSLMGQGYGELFF
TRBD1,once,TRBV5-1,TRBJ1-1,TGCGCCAGCACCCTCCGAGACAGGGGGAACACTGAAGCTTTCTTT,CASTLRDRGNTEAFF
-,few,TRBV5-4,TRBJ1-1,TGTGCCAGCAGCTTGCAGGGAACAACCGTGCGAACTGAAGCTTTCTTT,CASSLQGTTVRTEAFF
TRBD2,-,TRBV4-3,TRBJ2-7,TGCGCCAGCAGCCTCGGGACTAGGAACGAGCAGTACTTC,CASSLGTRNEQYF
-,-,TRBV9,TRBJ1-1,TGTGCCAGCAGCGCCTCCAACGGGAATGAAGCTTTCTTT,CASSASNGNEAFF
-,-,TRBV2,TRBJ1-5,TGTGCCAGCGGCCGGGACACAGGGCAGCCCCAGCATTTT,CASGRDTGQPQHF
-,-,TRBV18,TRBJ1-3,TGTGCCAGCTCACCACCTCACAGCTCTGGAAACACCATATATTTT,CASSPPHSSGNTIYF
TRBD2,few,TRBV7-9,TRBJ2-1,TGTGCCAGCAGCCCCAGACTAGCGGGATTTCACAATGAGCAGTTCTTC,CASSPRLAGFHNEQFF
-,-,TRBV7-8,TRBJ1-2,TGTGCCAGCAGCTTGTCAGCGGGGAACGGCTACACCTTC,CASSLSAGNGYTF
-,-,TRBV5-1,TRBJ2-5,TGCGCCAGCAGCTTGGAGGCAGCGAGAAGAGAGACCCAGTACTTC,CASSLEAARRETQYF
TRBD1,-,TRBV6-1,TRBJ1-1,TGTGCCAGCAGGCCTTGGGACAGAGGGGACACTGAAGCTTTCTTT,CASRPWDRGDTEAFF
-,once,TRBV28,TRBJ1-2,TGTGCCAGCAGCTTCGGTGGTGGCTACACCTTC,CASSFGGGYTF
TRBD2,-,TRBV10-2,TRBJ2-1,TGCGCCAGCAGTGAGCCGACTAGCGGTAACTACAATGAGCAGTTCTTC,CASSEPTSGNYNEQFF
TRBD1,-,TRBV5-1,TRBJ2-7,TGCGCCAGCAGCGGTTTACTAACAGGGGACCCTTTCGACGAGCAGTACTTC,CASSGLLTGDPFDEQYF
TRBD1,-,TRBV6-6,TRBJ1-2,TGTGCCAGCAGTTACGCCGACAGGGATCCCAGGGGCTACACCTTC,CASSYADRDPRGYTF
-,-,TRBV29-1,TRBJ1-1,TGCGGCACGGCCCGGGGTGGTAAAGCTTTCTTT,CGTARGGKAFF
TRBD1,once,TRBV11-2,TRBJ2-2,TGTGCCAGCAGCTTTGCCGGGACAGACACCGGGGAGCTGTTTTTT,CASSFAGTDTGELFF
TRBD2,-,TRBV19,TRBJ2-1,TGTGCCAGTAGTATTTTCGAGAGACTAGCGGGAGGGAATGAGCAGTTCTTC,CASSIFERLAGGNEQFF
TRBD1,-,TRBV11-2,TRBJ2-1,TGTGCCAGCAGCTTAGGGTGGGGGACAGGATACTACAATGAGCAGTTCTTC,CASSLGWGTGYYNEQFF
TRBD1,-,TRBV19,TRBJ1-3,TGTGCCAGTAGTGCGACAGGGGACGAAGGAAACACCATATATTTT,CASSATGDEGNTIYF
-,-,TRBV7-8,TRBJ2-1,TGTGCCAGCAGCTTAGAGGGGTATGAGCAGTTCTTC,CASSLEGYEQFF
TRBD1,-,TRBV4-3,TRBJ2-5,TGCGCCAGCAGCCAAACCTACAGGGGAAACCAAGAGACCCAGTACTTC,CASSQTYRGNQETQYF
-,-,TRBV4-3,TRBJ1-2,TGCGCCAGCAGCCAAGATTCCGTTAACTATGGCTACACCTTC,CASSQDSVNYGYTF
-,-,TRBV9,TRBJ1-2,TGTGCCAGCAGCTCCCACGGGACTGCCGTGGATGGCTACACCTTC,CASSSHGTAVDGYTF
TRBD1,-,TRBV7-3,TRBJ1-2,TGTGCCAGCAGTCCCACGCCGGGACAGTATGGCTACACCTTC,CASSPTPGQYGYTF
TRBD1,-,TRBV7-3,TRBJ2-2,TGTGCCAGCAGCTCTTACAGGGGGAGCACCGGGGAGCTGTTTTTT,CASSSYRGSTGELFF
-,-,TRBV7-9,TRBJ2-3,TGTGCCAGCAGACTGTTAGGCACAGATACGCAGTATTTT,CASRLLGTDTQYF
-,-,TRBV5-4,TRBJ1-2,TGTGCCAGCAGCTCGGAGACAGGCAGGGGCTATGGCTACACCTTC,CASSSETGRGYGYTF